The 14 T cell receptor beta chains given below trace back to one sample, sequenced in a study of T cell clonotyping in hematopoietic cell transplantation. Produced via immunoSEQ multiplex PCR; TCRdb's table is partial and in-frame only. The sample yields about 69,000 clones, 85% to 95% seen once. Sequenced sample: peripheral blood mononuclear cells. These receptors came from a man over 45 in good health. Some clones in this sample may be carry-over from other donors' samples.

The rearrangement joins TRBV27 to TRBJ1-5, with D hard to call. The CDR3 has 13 amino acids. Trimming removed 5 bases at V and 4 bases at J, with 9 bases between. The V gene's germline CDR1 is MNHEY and CDR2 SMNVEV (reference sequence). The CDR3 DNA follows: TGTGCCAGCAGTAACGGCTATAATCAGCCCCAGCATTTT. As protein: CASSNGYNQPQHF.

This chain connects TRBV14 to TRBJ2-7, with TRBD1 matching 8 bases. The CDR3 has 14 residues. Germline trimming cut 3 bases from V and 10 bases from J; bases unmatched to any gene: 11. The germline V gene has CDR1 SGHDN and CDR2 FVKESK. CDR3: CASSHTGTGRSQYF. The CDR3, as DNA: TGTGCCAGCAGCCACACCGGGACAGGCCGTTCACAGTACTTC.

The chain uses TRBV11-2 and TRBJ2-5; tentatively, D is TRBD2 (5 bases). CDR1 is SGHAT, CDR2 FQNNGV, per germline. V lost 1 base to trimming and J lost 5 bases, with 11 bases between them. The CDR3 is 14 amino acids. The CDR3: CASSLGRRVETQYF. For the CDR3, the DNA is TGTGCCAGCAGCTTAGGTCGGCGGGTTGAGACCCAGTACTTC.

CDR3 in DNA: TGTGCCAGCAGTACCGGCGGATCCTACGAGCAGTACTTC. Translation gives CASSTGGSYEQYF. The chain recombines TRBV6-5 with TRBJ2-7; D is unclear. Looked up from germline, CDR1 is MNHEY and CDR2 is SVGAGI. CDR3 size: 13 residues. V was cut by 5 bases and J by 1 base, with 9 bases left in between.

The genes are TRBV7-6 and TRBJ1-4; D ambiguous. The germline V gene has CDR1 SGHVS and CDR2 FNYEAQ. Trimming took off 1 base at V and 6 bases at J, with 18 bases between the two ends. CDR3 length: 17 amino acids. CDR3 nucleotides: TGTGCCAGCAGCTTAGAAGGATTAAGTTTTTCGGATGAAAAACTGTTTTTT. It codes for CASSLEGLSFSDEKLFF.

The V call is TRBV28, the J call TRBJ1-1; D is unresolved. This CDR3 is built from 10 residues. Germline CDR1 MDHEN, CDR2 SYDVKM. The V gene lost 5 bases and the J gene lost 5 bases, with 3 bases spanning the gap. This CDR3 reads CASSRTEAFF. CDR3 coding DNA: TGTGCCAGCAGTCGGACTGAAGCTTTCTTT.

This sequence joins TRBV5-6 and TRBJ1-3; D may be TRBD1 (6 bases). Trimming removed 4 bases at V and 1 base at J, with 15 bases between. This CDR3 contains 16 residues. Germline V gives CDR1 SGHDT, CDR2 YYEEEE. CDR3: CASSTVGGASGNTIYF. The CDR3, as DNA: TGTGCCAGCAGCACGGTGGGGGGCGCTTCTGGAAACACCATATATTTT.

The rearrangement uses TRBV5-6 and TRBJ2-3; 7 bases line up with TRBD2. The CDR3 has 14 residues. The germline CDR1 and CDR2 sequences are SGHDT and YYEEEE. The V and J ends lost 4 bases and 2 bases, in that order; junction bases with no gene match: 4. The CDR3 loop reads CASSGGGYTDTQYF. The DNA for the CDR3 is TGTGCCAGCAGCGGGGGGGGTTACACAGATACGCAGTATTTT.

The chain combines TRBV27 with TRBJ2-7; 16 bases are shared with TRBD2. Germline CDR1 reads MNHEY; CDR2 reads SMNVEV (reference sequence). Trimming cost V 2 bases and J 2 bases; bases outside gene matches: 3. This CDR3 is 17 amino acids long. This CDR3 is CASSLRGTSGRAYEQYF. CDR3 DNA: TGTGCCAGCAGTTTACGGGGGACTAGCGGGAGGGCCTACGAGCAGTACTTC.

V usage is TRBV5-1 and J usage is TRBJ2-5; 14 positions match TRBD2. This CDR3 has 17 amino acids. Germline values: CDR1 SGHRS, CDR2 YFSETQ. V dropped 3 bases and J dropped 1; count of bases not matched to a gene: 5. This CDR3 is CASSSGLAGGFQETQYF. The DNA for the CDR3 is TGCGCCAGCAGCTCCGGACTAGCGGGGGGCTTCCAAGAGACCCAGTACTTC.

The chain carries TRBV5-1 and TRBJ2-7; 7 bases fit TRBD2. V shed 4 bases, J shed 2 bases, and the junction held 6 bases outside the gene matches. The CDR3 sequence is 14 residues long. Looked up from germline, CDR1 is SGHRS and CDR2 is YFSETQ. The CDR3 sequence is CASSQSGNTYEQYF. For the CDR3, the DNA is TGCGCCAGCAGCCAAAGCGGGAACACCTACGAGCAGTACTTC.

The chain combines TRBV9 with TRBJ2-7; tentatively, D is TRBD1 or TRBD2 (7 bases each). The CDR3 is 19 amino acids. In germline, CDR1 is SGDLS, CDR2 YYNGEE. The V end was cut by 0 bases, the J end by 6 bases, with 28 bases between. CDR3 protein: CASSVGRPSGDQGGGEQYF. The CDR3 DNA sequence: TGTGCCAGCAGCGTAGGTCGCCCGAGCGGGGATCAGGGGGGTGGCGAGCAGTACTTC.

This sequence joins TRBV10-3 and TRBJ1-5, with 9 positions matching TRBD1. J lost 2 bases, V lost 0 bases, and 5 bases had no gene match. Germline-derived CDR1 and CDR2 are ENHRY and SYGVKD. This CDR3 is 17 amino acids long. CDR3 nucleotide sequence: TGTGCCATCAGTGAGTCCCGACAGGGGGTAGGCAATCAGCCCCAGCATTTT. It codes for CAISESRQGVGNQPQHF.

The chain couples TRBV30 to TRBJ2-3; D remains ambiguous. V lost 8 bases and J 6 bases, leaving 18 bases between the germline ends. CDR1 GTSNPN and CDR2 SVGIG come from the germline V gene (reference sequence). The CDR3 is 13 amino acids. This CDR3 reads CATLGVFRDTQYF. In DNA, the CDR3 is TGTGCCACTCTTGGGGTGTTTAGGGATACGCAGTATTTT.